This T cell receptor beta chain was captured in a study of cytomegalovirus exposure and HLA in healthy donors (dated 2017 in TCRdb). In terms of the full investigation: According to a later analysis, the 100 to 150 validation repertoires were produced on the same platform as the roughly 600 repertoires of the first cohort. The study was designed to test whether signatures of past pathogen exposure could be identified by cataloging public T cell receptors. In addition to the first cohort of hundreds of subjects, a separate validation cohort of 130 or so different subjects was used. The study combined high-throughput TCR immunosequencing, statistical association of individual TCRs with disease status, and machine learning to predict cytomegalovirus infection status. General findings and caveats noted by the study authors: In a later analysis, TCRs clustered in the first cohort were found to also tend to co-occur in the 130 or so validation repertoires, with 85% to 95% of cluster scores above 0. The classifier was reported to diagnose cytomegalovirus status with high specificity and sensitivity in both the original and validation cohorts. In the study, around 150 TCR beta chains were listed as associated with cytomegalovirus. In vitro tests confirmed that a few of the cytomegalovirus-associated TCR beta chains recognize cytomegalovirus antigens. The authors suggested that the approach could potentially be extended to other disease states and immunological phenotypes. A later analysis had no HLA typing for the validation cohort, so co-occurrence there was scored across all 110 or so repertoires. Most TCR sequences were observed very rarely across donors, whereas some public TCRs were present in many individuals.

Library generation was performed with the immunoSEQ multiplex PCR assay. The authors' pipeline ran thus. A statistical classification framework was developed to diagnose cytomegalovirus status using the catalog of TCR beta chain sequences. The table was pulled from immuneACCESS by TCRdb, which kept in-frame rearrangements only. Such tables lose some clones; where checked, under half of the loss comes from unresolved V genes, and the rest has no known cause. The V and J calls and clone size were taken over from that table, and D and trimming were inferred from the DNA. The sample yields some 250,000 clones; around 88% were counted once. 1% to 1.5% of the sample is in the top ten clones. A word on this clone: The antigen it recognizes is unknown. Per-base quality was not reported, and no clone a single base away is much larger than it.

The donors belonged to the validation cohort of approximately 130 subjects, which was separate from the 666-subject first cohort. The germline V gene (reference sequence) sets CDR1 to MNHEY and CDR2 to SMNVEV. The CDR3 runs 14 residues from the cysteine to the phenylalanine. The read is trimmed to its CDR3 DNA, 42 bases read in frame from base 1. Germline trimming amounts to 5 bases on V and 2 bases on J, with 2 as the count of junction bases outside the gene matches. The material sequenced was PBMCs. The clonotype originates from a woman aged 25 to 39 in good health and CMV-seropositive. The chain joins TRBV27 to TRBJ2-2, with TRBD2 matching 7 junction bases. At the DNA level, the sequence is TGTGCCAGCAGTCTGGGACTAAACACCGGGGAGCTGTTTTTT. Translated, this is CASSLGLNTGELFF.